The sequence of this TCR beta chain was determined in a study of shared clonotypes between healthy human individuals. Clones were sequenced by immunoSEQ multiplex PCR, and TCRdb holds only the in-frame ones, with some missing. The repertoire has more than 1.2 million clones, 98% of them found once; the top ten carry 0.3% to 0.45%. Losses at the gene ends were 4 bases for V and 0 bases for J; bases not matched to a gene: 9. From germline, CDR1 is MGHRA and CDR2 YSYEKL. This CDR3 spans 16 amino acids. As for this clone: As yet, its antigen is unknown.

General study findings and limits: Clonotypes that were shared across a few donors made up roughly 5.2% of naive CD4 clonotypes.

The source is a man younger than 40 in good health. The gene calls are TRBV4-1 and TRBJ2-7, with 7 bases matching TRBD1. Input material: naive CD4+ T cells sorted from blood. Described subset: CD45RA+ positively selected. The CDR3, as DNA: TGCGCCAGCAGCCCCCCGGGACAGTCTACCTCCTACGAGCAGTACTTC. This sequence encodes CASSPPGQSTSYEQYF.